A selection of T cell receptor beta chains follows, all from one sample in a study of CD4 and CD8 cells across lung adenocarcinoma regions. TCRdb reprocessed the PCR reads with MiXCR, giving one entry per CDR3 protein. The sample lists some 19,000 distinct CDR3 sequences; about 54% were seen once. The sample was CD8+ T cells from the center of a lung tumor. These TCRs come from a female donor with lung adenocarcinoma. The CD4 and CD8 labels of this study may be unreliable. Both conserved end residues are part of each CDR3. Fields, in order: clone size, J gene, V gene, D gene, CDR3 DNA, CDR3 protein. A D gene is named only where the DNA matches it firmly. Only some rows state a clone size, as once, few, many or a class for expanded clones.

clone_size: many
j_call: TRBJ2-1
v_call: TRBV6-5
d_call: TRBD1
cdr3_nt: TGTGCCAGCAGTTCCGGGACAGGGGGCAATGAGCAGTTCTTC
cdr3_aa: CASSSGTGGNEQFF

clone_size: -
j_call: TRBJ2-1
v_call: TRBV12-3/TRBV12-4
d_call: TRBD2
cdr3_nt: TGTGCCAGCAGCATTAGCGGGAACAACTACAATGAGCAGTTCTTC
cdr3_aa: CASSISGNNYNEQFF

clone_size: -
j_call: TRBJ2-3
v_call: TRBV6-1
d_call: TRBD2
cdr3_nt: TGTGGCGGCAGGGGACTAGCTACCAAAGATACGCAGTACTTT
cdr3_aa: CGGRGLATKDTQYF

clone_size: medium-sized
j_call: TRBJ2-3
v_call: TRBV27
d_call: -
cdr3_nt: TGTGCCAGCAGTTTCAACGGGAATGCAGATACGCAGTATTTT
cdr3_aa: CASSFNGNADTQYF

clone_size: medium-sized
j_call: TRBJ2-1
v_call: TRBV27
d_call: -
cdr3_nt: TGTGCCAGCAGTAGCCCCTACAGCAGATTAGGCAATGAGCAGTTCTTC
cdr3_aa: CASSSPYSRLGNEQFF

clone_size: few
j_call: TRBJ2-7
v_call: TRBV27
d_call: -
cdr3_nt: TGTGCCAGCAGTTTATGGCAGGGGTCCTACGAGCAGTACTTC
cdr3_aa: CASSLWQGSYEQYF

clone_size: -
j_call: TRBJ1-6
v_call: TRBV11-2
d_call: -
cdr3_nt: TGTGCCAGCAGACCCATTACAGGGAGGTATAATTCACCCCTCCACTTT
cdr3_aa: CASRPITGRYNSPLHF

clone_size: -
j_call: TRBJ2-3
v_call: TRBV10-1
d_call: -
cdr3_nt: TGCGCCAGCAGCCCGACGGGCCGACGAGTCAAAGATACGCAGTATTTT
cdr3_aa: CASSPTGRRVKDTQYF

clone_size: -
j_call: TRBJ2-1
v_call: TRBV9
d_call: -
cdr3_nt: TGTGCCAGCAGCCGGGACGCCCTCTACAATGAGCAGTTCTTC
cdr3_aa: CASSRDALYNEQFF

clone_size: few
j_call: TRBJ2-4
v_call: TRBV12-3/TRBV12-4
d_call: -
cdr3_nt: TGTGCCAGCAGTTTATCTCCTCTTCCCCAAGTAGGCATTCAGTACTTC
cdr3_aa: CASSLSPLPQVGIQYF

clone_size: -
j_call: TRBJ2-3
v_call: TRBV10-1
d_call: -
cdr3_nt: TGCGGCAGCACGGGCAGGCAAGCCCCAGATACGCAGTATTTT
cdr3_aa: CGSTGRQAPDTQYF

clone_size: medium-sized
j_call: TRBJ2-6
v_call: TRBV6-1
d_call: -
cdr3_nt: TGTGCCAGCAGGGAGCCGTCTGGGGCCAACGTCCTGACTTTC
cdr3_aa: CASREPSGANVLTF

clone_size: -
j_call: TRBJ2-4
v_call: TRBV6-1
d_call: -
cdr3_nt: TGTGTCTCGGGGACGAGCGCCAAAAATACTCAGTACTTC
cdr3_aa: CVSGTSAKNTQYF

clone_size: -
j_call: TRBJ2-5
v_call: TRBV12-3/TRBV12-4
d_call: TRBD1
cdr3_nt: TGTGCCAGCAGTGCCCCCGGGACAGGGTTCCGGGACCCAGAGACCCAGTACTTT
cdr3_aa: CASSAPGTGFRDPETQYF

clone_size: few
j_call: TRBJ1-1
v_call: TRBV6-1
d_call: TRBD1
cdr3_nt: TGTGCCAGCTTACCAAGGGACAGGGCGAACACTGAAGCTTTCTTT
cdr3_aa: CASLPRDRANTEAFF

clone_size: -
j_call: TRBJ2-2
v_call: TRBV6-1
d_call: TRBD2
cdr3_nt: TGTGCCAGCAGCGGACTAGCGGGAAACACAGATGAGCTGTTTTTT
cdr3_aa: CASSGLAGNTDELFF

clone_size: -
j_call: TRBJ2-5
v_call: TRBV27
d_call: -
cdr3_nt: TGTGCCAGCGGGGGGCTCGCGGGCGGGGACCAAGAGACGCAGTATTTC
cdr3_aa: CASGGLAGGDQETQYF

clone_size: many
j_call: TRBJ2-5
v_call: TRBV12-3/TRBV12-4
d_call: -
cdr3_nt: TGTGCCAGCAGTTTTAGCGGACAGTCATCAGAGACCCAGTACTTC
cdr3_aa: CASSFSGQSSETQYF

clone_size: many
j_call: TRBJ1-4
v_call: TRBV6-5
d_call: -
cdr3_nt: TGTGCCAGCAGTTCGCAGGGGCGAGAAAAACTGTTTTTT
cdr3_aa: CASSSQGREKLFF

clone_size: few
j_call: TRBJ2-3
v_call: TRBV7-2
d_call: TRBD2
cdr3_nt: TGTGCCAGCAGCCCTCGCGGGAGAGGAGATACGCAGTATTTT
cdr3_aa: CASSPRGRGDTQYF

clone_size: -
j_call: TRBJ2-4
v_call: TRBV3-1
d_call: -
cdr3_nt: TGTGCCAGCAGCCAATCGACTTCGCTAGCCAAAAACATTCAGTACTTC
cdr3_aa: CASSQSTSLAKNIQYF

clone_size: -
j_call: TRBJ2-3
v_call: TRBV6-1
d_call: TRBD2
cdr3_nt: TGTGCCAGTTCTAGCGGGAGCACAGATACGCAGTATTTT
cdr3_aa: CASSSGSTDTQYF

clone_size: medium-sized
j_call: TRBJ2-7
v_call: TRBV6-1
d_call: TRBD1
cdr3_nt: TGTGCCAGCAGAGCCGGGACAGGGTACTACGAGCAGTACTTC
cdr3_aa: CASRAGTGYYEQYF

clone_size: -
j_call: TRBJ2-3
v_call: TRBV6-1
d_call: -
cdr3_nt: TGTGCCAGTACCTACCGGGGGGCAAGCACAGATACGCAGTATTTT
cdr3_aa: CASTYRGASTDTQYF

clone_size: -
j_call: TRBJ2-1
v_call: TRBV10-1
d_call: -
cdr3_nt: TGCGCCAGCATCAAAAGTTGGGGCTCCTACAATGAGCAGTTCTTC
cdr3_aa: CASIKSWGSYNEQFF

clone_size: -
j_call: TRBJ2-3
v_call: TRBV6-1
d_call: -
cdr3_nt: TGTGCCAGCAGGTTTAGAGGCGATACGCAGTACTTT
cdr3_aa: CASRFRGDTQYF

clone_size: -
j_call: TRBJ2-2
v_call: TRBV12-3/TRBV12-4
d_call: -
cdr3_nt: TGTGCCAGCAGTTGGGCAGGGTACGGCGGGGAGCTGTTTTTT
cdr3_aa: CASSWAGYGGELFF

clone_size: -
j_call: TRBJ2-1
v_call: TRBV7-2
d_call: -
cdr3_nt: TGTGCCAGCACACTGGACTACCCGGATGAGCAGTTCTTC
cdr3_aa: CASTLDYPDEQFF

clone_size: -
j_call: TRBJ2-3
v_call: TRBV27
d_call: -
cdr3_nt: TGTGCCAGCAGTTTAGGGGCAGGTCAAAATACGCAGTACTTT
cdr3_aa: CASSLGAGQNTQYF

clone_size: -
j_call: TRBJ1-1
v_call: TRBV5-1
d_call: TRBD1
cdr3_nt: TGCGCCAGCAGCCGAGGGGCCCGGGACAGATACACTGAAGCTTTCTTT
cdr3_aa: CASSRGARDRYTEAFF

clone_size: once
j_call: TRBJ2-2
v_call: TRBV10-2
d_call: -
cdr3_nt: TGCGCCAGCAGTTCCGGGACCAGCAGTGGGCTGTTTTTT
cdr3_aa: CASSSGTSSGLFF

clone_size: -
j_call: TRBJ2-4
v_call: TRBV12-3/TRBV12-4
d_call: -
cdr3_nt: TGTGCCAGCAGTGCCCGCGGGACGGGGCTGCGGGCCAAAGATACGCAGTACTTC
cdr3_aa: CASSARGTGLRAKDTQYF

clone_size: -
j_call: TRBJ2-7
v_call: TRBV6-1
d_call: TRBD1
cdr3_nt: TGTGCCAGCAGTGAGGGGACAGGGGGCGCGTGGGAGCAGTACTTC
cdr3_aa: CASSEGTGGAWEQYF

clone_size: many
j_call: TRBJ2-1
v_call: TRBV6-1
d_call: TRBD2
cdr3_nt: TGTGCCAGCAAGACTAGCGGGTTGAATGAGCAGTTCTTC
cdr3_aa: CASKTSGLNEQFF

clone_size: -
j_call: TRBJ2-4
v_call: TRBV10-3
d_call: TRBD2
cdr3_nt: TGTGCCACGCTGGGGGGGGGTCAGGGAAAGATTCAGTACTTC
cdr3_aa: CATLGGGQGKIQYF

clone_size: many
j_call: TRBJ1-3
v_call: TRBV6-1
d_call: -
cdr3_nt: TGTGCCAGCAGGCCAGCTGGAAACACCATATATTTT
cdr3_aa: CASRPAGNTIYF

clone_size: -
j_call: TRBJ2-5
v_call: TRBV10-1
d_call: TRBD2
cdr3_nt: TGCGCCAGCAGGCGCCGGGGGGGGCGGGACCAAAACACCCAGTACTTC
cdr3_aa: CASRRRGGRDQNTQYF

clone_size: -
j_call: TRBJ2-1
v_call: TRBV20-1
d_call: TRBD1
cdr3_nt: TGCAGTGCCGGACAGGGAAAGGAGCAGTTCTTC
cdr3_aa: CSAGQGKEQFF

clone_size: few
j_call: TRBJ2-3
v_call: TRBV27
d_call: -
cdr3_nt: TGTGCCAGCAGTTGGGGCAGCCCCGATACGCAGTATTTT
cdr3_aa: CASSWGSPDTQYF

clone_size: -
j_call: TRBJ2-3
v_call: TRBV27
d_call: -
cdr3_nt: TGTGCCAGCAGTTTAACGGGAAACGGAGGTAAAAATATTCAGTATTTC
cdr3_aa: CASSLTGNGGKNIQYF

clone_size: -
j_call: TRBJ2-3
v_call: TRBV15
d_call: -
cdr3_nt: TGTGCCACCAGCAGAGAATATTTAAGTTTGGCAGATACGCAGTATTTT
cdr3_aa: CATSREYLSLADTQYF

clone_size: -
j_call: TRBJ2-5
v_call: TRBV6-1
d_call: TRBD2
cdr3_nt: TGTGCCAGCACCCGACTAGCGGGCAGGGGCCCAGAGACGCAGTACTTC
cdr3_aa: CASTRLAGRGPETQYF

clone_size: once
j_call: TRBJ2-6
v_call: TRBV6-1
d_call: -
cdr3_nt: TGTGCCAGCAGTGTAGGGACATGG
cdr3_aa: CASSVGTW

clone_size: -
j_call: TRBJ2-5
v_call: TRBV20-1
d_call: TRBD2
cdr3_nt: TGCAGTGCTAGACGGCTAGCGGGAGGGGGAGAGACGCAGTACTTC
cdr3_aa: CSARRLAGGGETQYF

clone_size: -
j_call: TRBJ2-6
v_call: TRBV6-1
d_call: -
cdr3_nt: TGTGCCAGCACCGTCACCAGGGGCGGGGCCTTCTCTGGGGCCAACGTCCTGACTTTC
cdr3_aa: CASTVTRGGAFSGANVLTF